These 27 T cell receptor beta chains share one sample of origin, sequenced in a study of blood T cell repertoires in COVID-19. Generated by immunoSEQ multiplex PCR, the TCRdb table keeps only in-frame clones and is missing some. The sample carries 150,000 to 200,000 clones, 70% to 90% recorded once. Sequencing was done on a sample of peripheral blood. These TCRs come from an older woman with COVID-19, enrolled during active disease.

In nucleotides, the CDR3 is TGCGCCAGCAGCTTGGAGGGAGGGTTGGGCGAGCAGTACTTC. Its translation: CASSLEGGLGEQYF. This chain links TRBV5-1 with TRBJ2-7; 7 bases map to TRBD2. The V segment lost 0 bases and the J segment 6 bases; nucleotides outside the gene matches: 6. This CDR3 region has 14 residues. Germline values: CDR1 SGHRS, CDR2 YFSETQ.

The CDR3 reads CATSGGDRGYGYTF. Here the CDR3 DNA reads TGTGCCACCAGTGGGGGCGACAGGGGCTATGGCTACACCTTC. The J gene is TRBJ1-2, the V gene TRBV24-1, with 8 bases matching TRBD1. CDR1 and CDR2 (germline): KGHDR, SFDVKD. J was trimmed by 4 bases and V by 5 bases; bases with no gene match: 5. The CDR3 has 14 residues.

The chain couples TRBV15 to TRBJ2-6; D possibly corresponds to TRBD2 (5 bases). This CDR3 has 21 amino acids. CDR1 is LNHNV, CDR2 YYDKDF, per germline (reference sequence). Trimming removed 0 bases at V and 0 bases at J, with 21 bases between. CDR3 DNA: TGTGCCACCAGCAGAGACCTCGACTTGCGGGCCCATAGCTCTGGGGCCAACGTCCTGACTTTC. It is translated as CATSRDLDLRAHSSGANVLTF.

The V call is TRBV7-2, the J call TRBJ1-2; maybe TRBD1 (5 bases). The CDR3 has 14 amino acids. Trimming took off 6 bases at V and 4 bases at J, with 15 bases between the two ends. Germline V CDR1 and CDR2: SGHTA, FQGNSA. CDR3 in amino acids: CASSRDGEGYGYTF. The CDR3 DNA reads as TGTGCCAGCAGTAGGGACGGGGAGGGCTATGGCTACACCTTC.

The table lists this clone with a count of one. The gene calls are TRBV5-4 and TRBJ2-5; 13 nucleotides line up with TRBD2. Germline trimming cut 4 bases from V and 0 bases from J; bases unmatched to any gene: 3. Germline CDR1 SGHNT, CDR2 YYREEE (reference sequence). The CDR3 spans 16 residues. The CDR3 region is CASSQGTSGNQETQYF. The DNA for the CDR3 is TGTGCCAGCAGCCAAGGGACTAGCGGGAACCAAGAGACCCAGTACTTC.

This chain uses TRBV30 with TRBJ1-5; possible D gene TRBD1, 6 bases. The ends were cut back, 5 bases at V and 1 base at J, with 9 bases in the middle. CDR3 length: 13 residues. Per germline, CDR1 GTSNPN and CDR2 SVGIG (reference sequence). The CDR3 region is CAWAGQSNQPQHF. Here the CDR3 DNA reads TGTGCCTGGGCCGGACAGAGCAATCAGCCCCAGCATTTT.

The J gene is TRBJ2-7, the V gene TRBV19; D perhaps matches TRBD2 (5 bases). This CDR3 region has 14 residues. Looked up from germline, CDR1 is LNHDA and CDR2 is SQIVND (reference sequence). The germline V and J ends were trimmed by 1 base and 0 bases, with 7 bases remaining between them. CDR3 residues: CASSIVGSSYEQYF. The CDR3 DNA is TGTGCCAGTAGTATAGTTGGGAGCTCCTACGAGCAGTACTTC.

The chain recombines TRBV19 with TRBJ1-1; 8 bases match TRBD1. Germline V gene lookup returns CDR1 LNHDA and CDR2 SQIVND (reference sequence). Germline trimming cut 0 bases from V and 4 bases from J; bases unmatched to any gene: 4. This CDR3 contains 15 residues. The CDR3 here is CASSIETGAATEAFF. CDR3 nucleotide sequence: TGTGCCAGTAGTATAGAGACAGGGGCCGCCACTGAAGCTTTCTTT.

The chain carries TRBV28 and TRBJ1-6; 9 bases fit TRBD1. Trimming removed 4 bases from V and 7 bases from J; junction bases left unmatched: 5. Germline values: CDR1 MDHEN, CDR2 SYDVKM. The CDR3 is 15 residues long. The CDR3 region has the DNA TGTGCCAGCAGTTACGGGGACAGGGTCAATTCACCCCTCCACTTT. This gives the protein CASSYGDRVNSPLHF. Based on the CDR3 plus reference TRBV28 and TRBJ1-6, the full variable domain is DVKVTQSSRYLVKRTGEKVFLECVQDMDHENMFWYRQDPGLGLRLIYFSYDVKMKEKGDIPEGYSVSREKKERFSLILESASTNQTSMYLCASSYGDRVNSPLHFGNGTRLTVT.

V usage is TRBV20-1 and J usage is TRBJ2-3; D gene ambiguous. Trimming stripped 6 bases from V and 4 bases from J, with 8 bases between. The CDR3 is 11 residues long. The germline V gene has CDR1 DFQATT and CDR2 SNEGSKA (reference sequence). For the CDR3, the DNA is TGCAGTGCAAGGAGTCCAGATACGCAGTATTTT. Its translation: CSARSPDTQYF.

The chain employs TRBV7-2 and TRBJ2-5; TRBD2 agrees at 14 bases. With V trimmed by 5 bases and J by 2 bases, 4 bases remained unmatched. The CDR3 totals 16 residues. Germline CDR1 and CDR2: SGHTA and FQGNSA. This chain's CDR3 is CASSLRTSGGQETQYF. As DNA, the CDR3 is TGTGCCAGCAGCCTGAGGACTAGCGGGGGGCAAGAGACCCAGTACTTC.

A single count supports this clone. Additional DNA sequences in this sample encode the identical CDR3. V usage is TRBV11-2 and J usage is TRBJ2-3; the D is unclear. Between the trimmed V and J ends, which lost 5 bases and 4 bases, there was a span of 10 bases. CDR1 and CDR2 (germline): SGHAT, FQNNGV. The CDR3 is made up of 13 amino acids. The CDR3, as DNA: TGTGCCAGCAGCCAGACGGGTCCAGATACGCAGTATTTT. This translates into CASSQTGPDTQYF.

The chain combines TRBV7-6 with TRBJ2-2; perhaps TRBD1 as D (5 bases). There are 14 residues in the CDR3. Per germline, CDR1 SGHVS and CDR2 FNYEAQ. V lost 6 bases, J lost 5 bases, and 13 bases lay in between. CDR3 DNA sequence: TGTGCCAGCAGACACCCTAGGGGAACCGGGGAGCTGTTTTTT. It translates to CASRHPRGTGELFF.

This clone was seen more than once but under ten times. This chain links TRBV19 with TRBJ1-5; TRBD1 matches at 7 bases. The CDR3 totals 15 residues. Germline CDR1 reads LNHDA; CDR2 reads SQIVND (reference sequence). The junction had 5 bases not matched to a gene; V was cut back by 4 bases and J by 2 bases. Written as DNA, the CDR3 is TGTGCCAGTAGTAAAACAGGGGATCGCAATCAGCCCCAGCATTTT. It yields the protein CASSKTGDRNQPQHF.

The sample holds one count of this clone. The V and J genes are TRBV6-5 and TRBJ2-7; the D gene is possibly TRBD1 (6 bases). V lost 4 bases and J 7 bases, leaving 14 bases between the germline ends. This CDR3 comprises 13 residues. The V gene's germline CDR1 is MNHEY and CDR2 SVGAGI. CDR3 residues: CASSSGADREQYF. The CDR3 nucleotides are TGTGCCAGCAGTTCAGGGGCAGACCGAGAGCAGTACTTC.

This clone was seen a few times. The genes are TRBV9 and TRBJ2-7; perhaps TRBD2 as D (5 bases). V lost 0 bases to trimming and J lost 7 bases, with 17 bases between them. The length of the CDR3 is 15 residues. Per germline, CDR1 SGDLS and CDR2 YYNGEE. The CDR3 loop is CASSVGGSAFYEQYF. Written as DNA, the CDR3 is TGTGCCAGCAGCGTAGGAGGGTCGGCCTTCTATGAGCAGTACTTC. Supplemented by reference TRBV9 and TRBJ2-7, the full variable domain reads DSGVTQTPKHLITATGQRVTLRCSPRSGDLSVYWYQQSLDQGLQFLIQYYNGEERAKGNILERFSAQQFPDLHSELNLSSLELGDSALYFCASSVGGSAFYEQYFGPGTRLTVT.

This CDR3 reads CASSSGQKNQPQHF. As DNA, the CDR3 is TGTGCCAGCAGCTCTGGACAGAAAAATCAGCCCCAGCATTTT. J is TRBJ1-5 and V is TRBV16, with a tentative D call TRBD1 (6 bases). V was clipped by 5 bases and J by 4 bases, with 12 bases between them. The CDR3 spans 14 residues. Germline V gene data show CDR1 as KGHSY and CDR2 as FQNENV.

This chain joins TRBV29-1 and TRBJ2-1; D not resolved. Trimming cost V 4 bases and J 0 bases, with 7 bases left between them. This CDR3 contains 13 residues. The germline CDR1 and CDR2 sequences are SQVTM and ANQGSEA. The CDR3 here is CSVGSSSYNEQFF. CDR3 coding DNA: TGCAGCGTTGGAAGTAGCTCCTACAATGAGCAGTTCTTC.

This chain links TRBV5-3 with TRBJ1-5; TRBD1 is a possible D gene (6 bases). TRBV5-3 is sorted into the ORF group, with uncertain function. The V end was cut by 4 bases, the J end by 0 bases, with 14 bases between. CDR3 length: 16 amino acids. CDR3 bases: TGTGCCAGAAGCCCCGACAGGCGGTATAGCAATCAGCCCCAGCATTTT. Translated, it gives CARSPDRRYSNQPQHF.

Written as DNA, the CDR3 is TGTGCCACCAGTTCCCCCCAGGGGACGAGGACTAGCGGCTTCTACAATGAGCAGTTCTTC. Amino acid sequence: CATSSPQGTRTSGFYNEQFF. The chain is built from TRBV24-1 and TRBJ2-1; the match to TRBD2 covers 10 bases. Germline trimming cut 6 bases from V and 3 bases from J; bases unmatched to any gene: 19. This CDR3 is 20 amino acids long. Germline V CDR1 and CDR2: KGHDR, SFDVKD.

V is TRBV12-3 or TRBV12-4 and J is TRBJ2-1; D might be TRBD2 (5 bases). CDR3 length equals 13 residues. The ends were cut back, 2 bases at V and 7 bases at J, with 9 bases in the middle. The CDR3 here is CASSLRLPNEQFF. CDR3 DNA: TGTGCCAGCAGTTTACGACTACCGAATGAGCAGTTCTTC.

V usage is TRBV7-8 and J usage is TRBJ2-7, with 13 bases lining up with TRBD2. This CDR3 is built from 15 residues. CDR1 SGHVS and CDR2 FQNEAQ come from the germline V gene. V was clipped by 3 bases and J by 2 bases; unmatched bases: 1. CDR3 bases: TGTGCCAGCAGCTTTGGGACTAGCGGGACCTACGAGCAGTACTTC. Its protein product is CASSFGTSGTYEQYF.

J is TRBJ2-3 and V is TRBV7-8; TRBD1 aligns across 8 bases. In germline, CDR1 is SGHVS, CDR2 FQNEAQ. CDR3 length equals 14 residues. V lost 3 bases and J lost 4; bases outside the gene matches: 3. CDR3 region: CASSFSRGPDTQYF. The CDR3 region has the DNA TGTGCCAGCAGCTTCTCCAGGGGGCCAGATACGCAGTATTTT.

The chain employs TRBV19 and TRBJ1-2; perhaps TRBD1 as D (5 bases). Germline V gene lookup returns CDR1 LNHDA and CDR2 SQIVND (reference sequence). The germline V and J ends were trimmed by 3 bases and 4 bases, with 18 bases remaining between them. This CDR3 has 16 amino acids. The CDR3 nucleotides are TGTGCCAGTAGTATTTATACGGAGGGAGGGACCTATGGCTACACCTTC. This sequence encodes CASSIYTEGGTYGYTF.

The chain recombines TRBV5-4 with TRBJ2-3; TRBD1 is a possible D gene (6 bases). Germline V gene data show CDR1 as SGHNT and CDR2 as YYREEE (reference sequence). V was cut by 5 bases and J by 4 bases, with 20 bases left in between. The CDR3 covers 16 residues. The CDR3 coding sequence is TGTGCCAGCAGGGACCGGGACACTACGTTTGCAGATACGCAGTATTTT. The encoded protein is CASRDRDTTFADTQYF.

The chain uses TRBV10-3 and TRBJ2-7, with D possibly matching TRBD2 (5 bases). The CDR3 length is 14 residues. The germline CDR1 and CDR2 sequences are ENHRY and SYGVKD. With 2 bases removed from V and 4 bases from J, the gap between germline ends came to 12 bases. The CDR3 loop is CAISESKTGYEQYF. DNA of the CDR3: TGTGCCATCAGTGAGAGTAAGACGGGGTACGAGCAGTACTTC.

The rearrangement joins TRBV28 to TRBJ2-5; tentative D call: TRBD1 (6 bases). CDR3 length equals 12 residues. The germline V and J ends were trimmed by 2 bases and 5 bases, with 6 bases remaining between them. The germline V gene has CDR1 MDHEN and CDR2 SYDVKM. The DNA for the CDR3 is TGTGCCAGCAGTTTAAGGGGGGAGACCCAGTACTTC. Translation gives CASSLRGETQYF. Complete variable domain (other parts from reference TRBV28 and TRBJ2-5): DVKVTQSSRYLVKRTGEKVFLECVQDMDHENMFWYRQDPGLGLRLIYFSYDVKMKEKGDIPEGYSVSREKKERFSLILESASTNQTSMYLCASSLRGETQYFGPGTRLLVL.